The source of this TCR beta chain is a study of CD8 T cells in ankylosing spondylitis. Study-wide results and caveats: Reportedly, matched ankylosing spondylitis synovial fluid was significantly enriched for disease-linked clones. Ankylosing spondylitis blood appeared to carry a characteristic TCR beta motif of eight or nine highly homologous variants. Clones linked to disease, bearing a CD8+ phenotype, were relatively rare in peripheral blood.

It was by quantitative 5'-RACE with molecular barcodes that TCR beta libraries were made. TCRdb analysed the 5' RACE reads with MiXCR anew, one entry per CDR3 protein. This sample has around 890,000 distinct CDR3 sequences, with 12% found just once. Many counts were recorded for this clonotype. What it binds is not known. The specimen was blood, either unsorted or a sorted T cell fraction (not recorded which). This sequence was found in a male donor with ankylosing spondylitis.

CDR3 sequence: CASSFRTGAFNYGYTF. CDR3 bases: TGTGCCAGCAGCTTCCGGACAGGCGCCTTTAACTATGGCTACACCTTC. The J gene is TRBJ1-2, the V gene TRBV5-6, with 7 bases identical to TRBD1. J was trimmed by 1 base and V by 2 bases; bases with no gene match: 8. The CDR3 totals 16 residues. Germline V gene data show CDR1 as SGHDT and CDR2 as YYEEEE.